This record looks at one T cell receptor beta chain sequence and its context. The method was immunoSEQ multiplex PCR; TCRdb's version includes in-frame clones alone and lacks a portion of them. The sample contains some 10,000 clones, approximately 94% of which appear only once. The sample is drawn from a study of T cells in tuberculosis. With 7 bases clipped from V and 5 bases from J, the junction kept 10 bases outside the gene matches. Germline-derived CDR1 and CDR2 are SNHLY and FYNNEI. The CDR3 is 15 amino acids. V usage is TRBV2 and J usage is TRBJ2-7; 11 bases align to TRBD2. The sequenced sample was PBMCs. The clonotype originates from an adult with tuberculosis. CDR3 loop: CASTKRLAGRNEQYF. The CDR3 DNA reads as TGTGCCAGCACCAAGAGACTAGCGGGGAGGAACGAGCAGTACTTC.